Listed below are T cell receptor beta chains from one sample, sequenced in a study of T cell responses to AZD1222 COVID-19 vaccine. TCRdb's table, derived via immunoSEQ multiplex PCR, lists solely in-frame clones and lacks some. The sample shows some 91,000 clones, 89% of them seen only once. Here the sequenced sample was peripheral blood, taken on day 0 of AZD1222 vaccination. The source is an adult in good health. The CDR3 runs from the conserved cysteine through the conserved F or W. The D gene is left open where the match is weak. For some rows the clone size is stated as once, few or many, or as a class when expanded; others skip it.

>TRBJ2-5|.|TRBV15|16|TRBD2
CATSRDFAGGGETQYF
TGTGCCACCAGCAGAGATTTTGCGGGGGGAGGAGAGACCCAGTACTTC
>TRBJ1-3|.|TRBV6-5|14|.
CASSYFRGQDTIYF
TGTGCCAGCAGTTACTTTAGGGGTCAGGACACCATATATTTT
>TRBJ2-3|.|TRBV14|18|.
CASSQDRSVSQVTSTQYF
TGTGCCAGCAGCCAAGATCGGTCCGTGTCCCAGGTTACATCGACGCAGTATTTT
>TRBJ2-1|.|TRBV7-3|15|TRBD2
CASSPSRGAINEQFF
TGTGCCAGCAGCCCATCGCGGGGGGCTATCAATGAGCAGTTCTTC
>TRBJ2-3|.|TRBV5-1|12|.
CASSYPSDTQYF
TGCGCCAGCAGCTACCCTTCAGATACGCAGTATTTT
>TRBJ2-7|once|TRBV3-1/TRBV3-2|12|.
CASSQLNYEQYF
TGTGCCAGCAGCCAATTAAATTACGAGCAGTACTTC
>TRBJ1-3|once|TRBV5-5|13|.
CASSFGAGNTIYF
TGTGCCAGCAGCTTCGGGGCTGGAAACACCATATATTTT
>TRBJ2-7|.|TRBV30|11|.
CAWGASYEQYF
TGTGCCTGGGGCGCTTCCTACGAGCAGTACTTC
>TRBJ2-7|.|TRBV19|13|.
CASSIRLYYEQYF
TGTGCCAGTAGTATAAGACTTTATTACGAGCAGTACTTC
>TRBJ1-1|once|TRBV2|13|.
CASSGERNTEAFF
TGTGCCAGCAGTGGGGAAAGAAACACTGAAGCTTTCTTT
>TRBJ2-7|.|TRBV9|13|.
CASSAGRGYEQYF
TGTGCCAGCAGCGCTGGACGGGGCTACGAGCAGTACTTC
>TRBJ1-4|.|TRBV19|16|TRBD1
CASSNQGGRTNEKLFF
TGTGCCAGTAGTAACCAAGGGGGCAGAACTAATGAAAAACTGTTTTTT
>TRBJ2-3|.|TRBV5-6|16|TRBD2
CASSSGLAGSGDTQYF
TGTGCCAGCAGCTCGGGACTAGCGGGGAGTGGGGATACGCAGTATTTT
>TRBJ2-2|.|TRBV29-1|15|.
CSVLPGLGNTGELFF
TGCAGCGTGCTACCGGGACTTGGGAACACCGGGGAGCTGTTTTTT
>TRBJ2-7|.|TRBV10-3|14|.
CAISAGTDSYEQYF
TGTGCCATCAGCGCCGGGACGGACTCCTACGAGCAGTACTTC
>TRBJ2-7|.|TRBV6-5|16|.
CASSYSFQQGSYEQYF
TGTGCCAGCAGTTACTCGTTCCAGCAAGGTTCCTACGAGCAGTACTTC
>TRBJ2-1|.|TRBV6-5|14|.
CASNDWSSYNEQFF
TGTGCCAGCAACGACTGGAGCTCCTACAATGAGCAGTTCTTC
>TRBJ1-5|.|TRBV2|14|TRBD1
CASSKETGDQPQHF
TGTGCCAGCAGTAAGGAGACAGGGGATCAGCCCCAGCATTTT
>TRBJ2-1|.|TRBV5-4|12|TRBD1
CASSRDRGEEFF
TGTGCCAGCAGCAGGGACAGGGGGGAGGAGTTCTTC
>TRBJ1-3|.|TRBV5-6|13|.
CASSLDVGNTIYF
TGTGCCAGCAGCTTGGATGTGGGAAACACCATATATTTT
>TRBJ2-1|.|TRBV12-3/TRBV12-4|11|TRBD2
CASSPLRELFF
TGTGCCAGCAGCCCTTTGCGGGAGTTGTTCTTC
>TRBJ1-1|.|TRBV5-1|15|TRBD1
CASSLRQGLNTEAFF
TGCGCCAGCAGCCTAAGACAGGGATTAAACACTGAAGCTTTCTTT
>TRBJ2-7|.|TRBV5-8|15|TRBD2
CASSLPGGSSYEQYF
TGTGCCAGCAGCTTGCCCGGGGGGAGTTCCTACGAGCAGTACTTC
>TRBJ1-3|.|TRBV7-6|21|.
CASSLGLPTGTQGPSGNTIYF
TGTGCCAGCAGCTTAGGGTTGCCAACAGGGACCCAAGGCCCCTCTGGAAACACCATATATTTT
>TRBJ1-1|.|TRBV6-2/TRBV6-3|14|TRBD1
CASSYTDRGFGAFF
TGTGCCAGCAGTTACACGGACAGGGGGTTTGGAGCTTTCTTT
>TRBJ1-3|once|TRBV7-2|17|.
CASSPASGLHSGNTIYF
TGTGCCAGCAGCCCGGCCTCGGGACTCCACTCTGGAAACACCATATATTTT
>TRBJ2-4|.|TRBV30|16|.
CAWDGGTYQIKNIQYF
TGTGCCTGGGATGGCGGGACCTATCAAATCAAAAACATTCAGTACTTC
>TRBJ1-6|.|TRBV4-2|15|TRBD1
CASSQGQGYNSPLHF
TGTGCCAGCAGCCAAGGACAGGGCTATAATTCACCCCTCCACTTT
>TRBJ1-2|.|TRBV6-5|13|.
CASSSGHGYGYTF
TGTGCCAGCAGTTCGGGACATGGCTATGGCTACACCTTC
>TRBJ1-3|.|TRBV2|15|.
CASSDPQGSGNTIYF
TGTGCCAGCAGTGACCCGCAGGGCTCTGGAAACACCATATATTTT
>TRBJ2-3|few|TRBV6-4|15|.
CASSDSLASTDTQYF
TGTGCCAGCAGTGACTCCCTAGCTAGCACAGATACGCAGTATTTT
>TRBJ1-2|.|TRBV7-9|15|.
CASSSGPGEGYGYTF
TGTGCCAGCAGCTCCGGCCCAGGGGAAGGCTATGGCTACACCTTC
>TRBJ1-1|.|TRBV10-2|13|TRBD1
CASSSIDRDEAFF
TGCGCCAGCAGTTCTATCGACAGGGATGAAGCTTTCTTT
>TRBJ2-2|few|TRBV6-5|14|.
CASRSGVATGELFF
TGTGCCAGCAGATCAGGGGTGGCCACCGGGGAGCTGTTTTTT
>TRBJ1-4|.|TRBV7-2|15|.
CASSLSTALNEKLFF
TGTGCCAGCAGCTTATCTACGGCGTTGAATGAAAAACTGTTTTTT
>TRBJ1-4|.|TRBV2|16|TRBD1
CASSLDRGGDNEKLFF
TGTGCCAGCAGCCTGGACAGGGGTGGCGATAATGAAAAACTGTTTTTT
>TRBJ1-2|.|TRBV9|17|TRBD1
CASSVEPAGQANYGYTF
TGTGCCAGCAGCGTAGAACCCGCCGGACAGGCAAACTATGGCTACACCTTC
>TRBJ1-1|.|TRBV7-3|15|.
CASSLRAEGDTEAFF
TGTGCCAGCAGCTTAAGGGCCGAGGGGGACACTGAAGCTTTCTTT
>TRBJ1-2|.|TRBV5-1|14|TRBD1
CASSPDRGWNGYTF
TGCGCCAGCAGCCCGGACAGGGGTTGGAATGGCTACACCTTC
>TRBJ2-3|few|TRBV6-4|15|TRBD2
CASSDSSGGADTQYF
TGTGCCAGCAGTGACTCTAGCGGGGGGGCAGATACGCAGTATTTT
>TRBJ1-5|.|TRBV2|16|TRBD1
CASTLSGTGSDQPQHF
TGTGCCAGCACCCTGTCCGGGACAGGATCGGATCAGCCCCAGCATTTT